The clone carrying this TCR beta chain has ten or more counts. Its antigen is as yet unknown. Total RNA amounts of at least 6 micrograms were extracted per sample. Per the germline V gene, CDR1 is MNHEY and CDR2 is SVGAGI. The CDR3 length is 15 residues. V shed 8 bases, J shed 3 bases, and the junction held 10 bases outside the gene matches. The sample comes from a study of blood T cells in healthy people across ages. Background on the study: The template switching approach captured approximately one barcoded beta molecule for every two T cells. Whole-study findings and limits: In older individuals, TCR beta diversity per million T cells was lower, falling roughly linearly with age.

PCR was performed a second time for roughly 7 to 12 cycles using a sample-barcoded 5' primer and a J-beta primer mix. Every cDNA molecule bore a tag from a template-switch adaptor containing 12 random nucleotides. TCRdb called the 5' RACE reads again in MiXCR, with one record for every CDR3 protein. Of 590,000 or so distinct CDR3 sequences listed, approximately 30% are singletons. Sample: blood. The origin of this receptor is a woman of 80 years or more in good health. V and J are TRBV6-5 and TRBJ1-2; 9 bases are a match to TRBD1. CDR3 DNA: TGTGCCAGCGGGAATTCACAGGGGGCGGACTATGGCTACACCTTC. As protein: CASGNSQGADYGYTF.